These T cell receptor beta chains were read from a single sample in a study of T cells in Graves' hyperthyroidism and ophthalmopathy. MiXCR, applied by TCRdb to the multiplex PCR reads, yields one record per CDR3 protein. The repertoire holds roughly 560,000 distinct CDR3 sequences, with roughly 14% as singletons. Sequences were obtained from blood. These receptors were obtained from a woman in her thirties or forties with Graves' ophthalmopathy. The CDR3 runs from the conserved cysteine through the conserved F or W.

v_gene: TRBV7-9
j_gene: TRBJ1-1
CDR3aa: CGIGGPTEAFF

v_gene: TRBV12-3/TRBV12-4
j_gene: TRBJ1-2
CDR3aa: CASSSMTGPNYGYTF

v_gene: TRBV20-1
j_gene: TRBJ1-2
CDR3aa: CSCAGGTGGLYGYTF

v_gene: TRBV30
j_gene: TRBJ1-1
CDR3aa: CARSSDSGTEAFF

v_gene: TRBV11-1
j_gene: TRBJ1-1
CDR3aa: CASSFDSPEAFF

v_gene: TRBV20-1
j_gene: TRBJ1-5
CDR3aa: CSAREGLGNQPQHF

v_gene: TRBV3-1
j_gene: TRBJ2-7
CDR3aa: CASSLEEGSYEQYF

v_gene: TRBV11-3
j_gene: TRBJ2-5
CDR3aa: CASSLDVEETQYF

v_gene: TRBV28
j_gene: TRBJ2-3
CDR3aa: CASRSAGASDTQYF

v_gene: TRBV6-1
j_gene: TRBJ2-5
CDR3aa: CASSLSHGGRPYQETQYF

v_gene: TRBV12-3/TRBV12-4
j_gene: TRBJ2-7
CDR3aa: CASSWLGNTEQYF

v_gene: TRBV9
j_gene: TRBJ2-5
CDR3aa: CASSAGGLAGSETQYF

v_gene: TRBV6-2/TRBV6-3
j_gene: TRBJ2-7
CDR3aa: CASSHQASGSGKQYF

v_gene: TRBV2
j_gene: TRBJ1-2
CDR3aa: CAITSGQNRGNYGYTF

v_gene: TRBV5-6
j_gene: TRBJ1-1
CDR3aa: CASSLMPELGPNTEAFF

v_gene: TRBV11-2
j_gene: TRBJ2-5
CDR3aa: CASSSLGAAQETQYF

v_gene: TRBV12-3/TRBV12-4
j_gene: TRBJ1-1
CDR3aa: CASSQTLAVGTEAFF

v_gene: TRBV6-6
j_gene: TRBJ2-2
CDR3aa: CASRHFARQTGILTRSGELFF

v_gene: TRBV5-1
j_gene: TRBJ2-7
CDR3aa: CASSPTGTPTYDQYF

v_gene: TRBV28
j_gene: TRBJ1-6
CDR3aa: CASSLNGGVNSPLHF

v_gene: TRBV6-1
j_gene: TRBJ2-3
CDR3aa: CASSDQPDTQYF

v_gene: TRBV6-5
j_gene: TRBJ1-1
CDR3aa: CASSWRAVTEAFF

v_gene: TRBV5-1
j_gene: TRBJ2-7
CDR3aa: CASSWGGYEQYF

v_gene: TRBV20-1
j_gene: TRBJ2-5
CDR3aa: CSASNLAQGVRETQYF

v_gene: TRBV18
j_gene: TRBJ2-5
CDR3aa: CASSPPGETQYF

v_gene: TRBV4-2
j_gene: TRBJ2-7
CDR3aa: CASSQEAGGLGEQYF

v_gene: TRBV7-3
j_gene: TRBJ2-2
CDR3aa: CASSSPGQGVPGELFF

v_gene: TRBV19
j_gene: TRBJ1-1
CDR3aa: CASSEGPGWNTEAFF

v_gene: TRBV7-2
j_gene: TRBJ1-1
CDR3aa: CASSGDRGLTEAFF

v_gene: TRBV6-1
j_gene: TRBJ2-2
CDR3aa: CASGQGSNTGELFF

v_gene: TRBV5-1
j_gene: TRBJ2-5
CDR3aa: CASSQNDGETQYF

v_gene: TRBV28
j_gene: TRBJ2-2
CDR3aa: CASSFTPLTGELFF

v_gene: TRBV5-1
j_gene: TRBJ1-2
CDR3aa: CASSWDQVGYTF

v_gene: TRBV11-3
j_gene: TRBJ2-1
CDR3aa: CASSSDRGGEQFF

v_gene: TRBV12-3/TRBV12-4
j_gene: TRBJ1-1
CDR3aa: CASSTRRGGINTEAFF

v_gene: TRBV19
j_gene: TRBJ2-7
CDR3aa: CASSDPTGSSHEQYF

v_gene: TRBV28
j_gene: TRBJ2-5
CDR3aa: CASTVRGKETQYF

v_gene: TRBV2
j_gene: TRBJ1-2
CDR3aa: CASGSTGSDYGYTF

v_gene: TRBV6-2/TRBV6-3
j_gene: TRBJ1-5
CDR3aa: CASSYGIRTGKNSNQPQHF